This TCR beta chain appears in the sequencing data of a study of T cell changes during pregnancy in multiple sclerosis. Sequencing used immunoSEQ multiplex PCR; TCRdb keeps in-frame clones, though not all of them. The sample has approximately 26,000 clones; 80% to 90% are singletons. This CDR3 spans 15 amino acids. V was cut by 4 bases and J by 0 bases, with 16 bases left in between. CDR1 GTSNPN and CDR2 SVGIG come from the germline V gene (reference sequence). The TCR originated in a female donor with multiple sclerosis, enrolled in a pregnancy study. This specimen was CD4+ T cells from peripheral blood mononuclear cells, taken in the second trimester of pregnancy. The chain couples TRBV30 to TRBJ2-7; D remains unclear. The CDR3 is CAWNPLKLNSYEQYF. The CDR3 bases are TGTGCCTGGAATCCACTAAAACTTAACTCCTACGAGCAGTACTTC.